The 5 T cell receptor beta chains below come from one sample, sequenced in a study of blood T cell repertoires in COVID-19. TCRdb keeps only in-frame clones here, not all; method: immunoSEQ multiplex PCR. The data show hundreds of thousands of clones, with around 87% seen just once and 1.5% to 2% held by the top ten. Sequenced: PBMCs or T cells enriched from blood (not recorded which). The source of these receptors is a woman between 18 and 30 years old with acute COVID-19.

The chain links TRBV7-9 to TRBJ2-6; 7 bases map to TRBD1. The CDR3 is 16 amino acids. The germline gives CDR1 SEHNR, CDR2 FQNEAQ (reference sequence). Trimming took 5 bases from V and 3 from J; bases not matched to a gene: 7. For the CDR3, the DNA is TGTGCCAGCAGCCGACAGGGCTCCGTTGGGGCCAACGTCCTGACTTTC. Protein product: CASSRQGSVGANVLTF. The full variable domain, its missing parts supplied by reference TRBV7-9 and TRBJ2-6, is DTGVSQNPRHKITKRGQNVTFRCDPISEHNRLYWYRQTLGQGPEFLTYFQNEAQLEKSRLLSDRFSAERPKGSFSTLEIQRTEQGDSAMYLCASSRQGSVGANVLTFGAGSRLTVL.

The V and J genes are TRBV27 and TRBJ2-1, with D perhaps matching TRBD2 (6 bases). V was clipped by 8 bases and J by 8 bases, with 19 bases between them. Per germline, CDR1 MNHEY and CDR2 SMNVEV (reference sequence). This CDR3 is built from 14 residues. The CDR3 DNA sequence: TGTGCCAGCTATTCGGGCCTAGCGACCCATGAGCAGTTCTTC. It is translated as CASYSGLATHEQFF.

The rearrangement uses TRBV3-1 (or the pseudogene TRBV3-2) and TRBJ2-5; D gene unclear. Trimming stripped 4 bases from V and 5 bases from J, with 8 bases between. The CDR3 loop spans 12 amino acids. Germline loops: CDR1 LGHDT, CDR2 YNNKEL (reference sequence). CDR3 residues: CASSRLEETQYF. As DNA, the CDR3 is TGTGCCAGCAGCCGACTGGAGGAGACCCAGTACTTC.

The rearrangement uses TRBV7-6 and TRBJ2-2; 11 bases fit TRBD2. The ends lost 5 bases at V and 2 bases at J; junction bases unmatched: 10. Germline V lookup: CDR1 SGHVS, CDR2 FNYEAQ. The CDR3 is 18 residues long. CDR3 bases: TGTGCCAGCAGCCCAGAAACTAGCGGGGGATCTAACACCGGGGAGCTGTTTTTT. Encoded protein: CASSPETSGGSNTGELFF.

The chain's CDR3 is CASSPLQGDGYTF. The CDR3, as DNA: TGTGCCAGCTCACCATTGCAGGGGGATGGCTACACCTTC. The rearrangement uses TRBV18 and TRBJ1-2, with 7 bases matching TRBD1. The germline V gene encodes CDR1 KGHSH and CDR2 LQKENI. J was trimmed by 6 bases and V by 2 bases; bases with no gene match: 3. The CDR3 is 13 residues long.